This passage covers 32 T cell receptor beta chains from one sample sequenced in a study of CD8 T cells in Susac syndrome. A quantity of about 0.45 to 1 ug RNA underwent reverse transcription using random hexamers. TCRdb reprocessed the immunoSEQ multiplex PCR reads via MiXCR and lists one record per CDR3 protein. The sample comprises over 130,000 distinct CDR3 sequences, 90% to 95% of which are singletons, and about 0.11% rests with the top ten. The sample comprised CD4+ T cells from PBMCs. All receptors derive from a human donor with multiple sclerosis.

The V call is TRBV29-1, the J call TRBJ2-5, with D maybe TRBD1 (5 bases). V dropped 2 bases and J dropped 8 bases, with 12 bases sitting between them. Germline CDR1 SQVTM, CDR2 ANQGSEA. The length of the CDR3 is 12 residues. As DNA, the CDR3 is TGCAGCGTTGAATCAGGGTATACAACCCAGTACTTC. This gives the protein CSVESGYTTQYF.

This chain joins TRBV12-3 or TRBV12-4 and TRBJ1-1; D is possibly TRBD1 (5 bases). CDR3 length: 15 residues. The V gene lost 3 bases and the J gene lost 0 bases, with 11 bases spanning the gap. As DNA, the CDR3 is TGTGCCAGCAGTTTTCGGGGGACGATGAACACTGAAGCTTTCTTT. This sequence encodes CASSFRGTMNTEAFF.

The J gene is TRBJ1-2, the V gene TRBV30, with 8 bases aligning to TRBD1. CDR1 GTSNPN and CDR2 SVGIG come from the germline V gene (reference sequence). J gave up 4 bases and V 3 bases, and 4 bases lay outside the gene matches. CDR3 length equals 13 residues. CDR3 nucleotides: TGTGCCTGGAGGCCGGGACAGGTCTATGGCTACACCTTC. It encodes CAWRPGQVYGYTF. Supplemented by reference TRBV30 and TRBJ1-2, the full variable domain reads SQTIHQWPATLVQPVGSPLSLECTVEGTSNPNLYWYRQAAGRGLQLLFYSVGIGQISSEVPQNLSASRPQDRQFILSSKKLLLSDSGFYLCAWRPGQVYGYTFGSGTRLTVV.

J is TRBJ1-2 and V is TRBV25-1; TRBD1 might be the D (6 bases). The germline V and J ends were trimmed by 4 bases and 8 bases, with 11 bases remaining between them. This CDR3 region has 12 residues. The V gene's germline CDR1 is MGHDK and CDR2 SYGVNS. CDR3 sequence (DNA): TGTGCCAGCAGTGGGGGGGCTGGGGGCTACACCTTC. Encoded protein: CASSGGAGGYTF.

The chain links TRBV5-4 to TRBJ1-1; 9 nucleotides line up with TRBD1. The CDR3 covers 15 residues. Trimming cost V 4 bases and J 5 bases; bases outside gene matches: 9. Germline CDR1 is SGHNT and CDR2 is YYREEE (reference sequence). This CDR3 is CASSGGDRVGTEAFF. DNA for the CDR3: TGTGCCAGCAGCGGTGGGGACAGGGTAGGGACTGAAGCTTTCTTT.

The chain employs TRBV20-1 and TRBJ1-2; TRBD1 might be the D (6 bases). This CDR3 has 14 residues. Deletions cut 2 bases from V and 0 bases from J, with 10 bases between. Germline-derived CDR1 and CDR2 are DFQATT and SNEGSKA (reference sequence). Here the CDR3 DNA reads TGCAGTGCTAGACAGCCAGGGGCTAACTATGGCTACACCTTC. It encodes CSARQPGANYGYTF.

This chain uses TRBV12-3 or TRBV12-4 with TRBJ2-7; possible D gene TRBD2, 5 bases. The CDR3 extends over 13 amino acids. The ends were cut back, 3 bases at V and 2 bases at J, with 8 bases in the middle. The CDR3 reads CASSFEGPYEQYF. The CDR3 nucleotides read TGTGCCAGCAGTTTCGAGGGCCCCTACGAGCAGTACTTC.

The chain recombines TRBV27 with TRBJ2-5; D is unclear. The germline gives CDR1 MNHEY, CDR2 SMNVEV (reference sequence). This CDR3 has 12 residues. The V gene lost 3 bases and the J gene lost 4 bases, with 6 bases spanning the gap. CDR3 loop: CASSFFGETQYF. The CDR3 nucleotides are TGTGCCAGCAGTTTTTTTGGAGAGACCCAGTACTTC.

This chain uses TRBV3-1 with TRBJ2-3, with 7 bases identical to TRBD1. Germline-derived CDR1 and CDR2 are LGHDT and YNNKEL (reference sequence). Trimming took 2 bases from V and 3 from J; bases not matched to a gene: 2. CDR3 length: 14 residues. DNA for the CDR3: TGTGCCAGCAGCCAACTCAGGGGGACAGATACGCAGTATTTT. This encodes CASSQLRGTDTQYF.

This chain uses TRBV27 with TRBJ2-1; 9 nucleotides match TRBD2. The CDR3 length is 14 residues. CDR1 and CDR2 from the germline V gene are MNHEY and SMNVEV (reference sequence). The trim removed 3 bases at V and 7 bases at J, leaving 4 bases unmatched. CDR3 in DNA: TGTGCCAGCAGTTTCGGGACTAGCCTAAATGAGCAGTTCTTC. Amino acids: CASSFGTSLNEQFF.

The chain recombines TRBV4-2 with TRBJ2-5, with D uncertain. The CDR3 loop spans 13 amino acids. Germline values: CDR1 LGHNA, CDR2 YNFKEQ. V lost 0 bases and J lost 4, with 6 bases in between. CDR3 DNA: TGTGCCAGCAGCCAAGATCTCCCAGAGACCCAGTACTTC. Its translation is CASSQDLPETQYF.

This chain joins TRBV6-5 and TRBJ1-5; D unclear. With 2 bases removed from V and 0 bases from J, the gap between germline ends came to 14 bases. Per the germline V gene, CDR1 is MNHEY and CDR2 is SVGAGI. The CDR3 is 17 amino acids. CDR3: CASSYPGAVNSNQPQHF. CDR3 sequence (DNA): TGTGCCAGCAGTTACCCGGGAGCAGTCAATAGCAATCAGCCCCAGCATTTT.

The CDR3 sequence: CASSLGAGSDSPLHF. DNA for the CDR3: TGTGCCAGCAGCTTAGGAGCAGGGTCTGATTCACCCCTCCACTTT. V gene TRBV7-2 combines with J gene TRBJ1-6; possible D gene TRBD1, 5 bases. Germline values: CDR1 SGHTA, CDR2 FQGNSA. This CDR3 is 15 amino acids long. Between the trimmed V and J ends, which lost 1 base and 8 bases, there was a span of 12 bases.

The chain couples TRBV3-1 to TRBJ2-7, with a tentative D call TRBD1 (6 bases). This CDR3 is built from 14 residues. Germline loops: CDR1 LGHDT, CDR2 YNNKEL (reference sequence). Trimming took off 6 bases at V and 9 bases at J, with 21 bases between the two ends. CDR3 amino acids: CASSRDTSLTVQYF. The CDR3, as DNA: TGTGCCAGCAGTCGGGACACCTCTCTAACGGTGCAGTACTTC.

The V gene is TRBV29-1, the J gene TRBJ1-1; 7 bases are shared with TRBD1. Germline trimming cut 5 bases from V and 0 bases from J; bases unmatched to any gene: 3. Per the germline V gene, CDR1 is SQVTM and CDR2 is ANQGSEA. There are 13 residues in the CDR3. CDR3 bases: TGCAGCGTTTACAGGGGAATGAACACTGAAGCTTTCTTT. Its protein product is CSVYRGMNTEAFF. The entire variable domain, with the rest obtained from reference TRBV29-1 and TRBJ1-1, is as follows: SAVISQKPSRDICQRGTSLTIQCQVDSQVTMMFWYRQQPGQSLTLIATANQGSEATYESGFVIDKFPISRPNLTFSTLTVSNMSPEDSSIYLCSVYRGMNTEAFFGQGTRLTVV.

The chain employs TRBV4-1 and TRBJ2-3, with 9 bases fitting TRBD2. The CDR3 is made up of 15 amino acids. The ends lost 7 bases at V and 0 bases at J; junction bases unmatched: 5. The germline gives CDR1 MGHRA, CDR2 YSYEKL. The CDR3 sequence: CASTLAGTSTDTQYF. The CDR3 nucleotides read TGCGCCAGCACCCTAGCGGGGACTAGCACAGATACGCAGTATTTT.

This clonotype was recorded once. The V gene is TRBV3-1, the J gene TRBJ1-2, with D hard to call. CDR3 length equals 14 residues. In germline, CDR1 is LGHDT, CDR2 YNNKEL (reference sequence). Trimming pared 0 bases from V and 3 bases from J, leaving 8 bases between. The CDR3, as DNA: TGTGCCAGCAGCCAAGAATTGCACGACTATGGCTACACCTTC. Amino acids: CASSQELHDYGYTF.

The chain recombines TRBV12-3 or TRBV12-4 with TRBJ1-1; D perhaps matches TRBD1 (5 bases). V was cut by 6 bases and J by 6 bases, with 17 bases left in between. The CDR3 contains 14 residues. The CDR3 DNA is TGTGCCAGCAGCCCAAGGGACGGCCCACCTGAAGCTTTCTTT. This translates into CASSPRDGPPEAFF.

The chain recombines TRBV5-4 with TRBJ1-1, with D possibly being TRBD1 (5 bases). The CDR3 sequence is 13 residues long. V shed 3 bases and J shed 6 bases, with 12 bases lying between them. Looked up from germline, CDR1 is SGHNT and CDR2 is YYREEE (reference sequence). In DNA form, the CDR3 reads TGTGCCAGCAGCTCGGGGGGTCGTCCTGAAGCTTTCTTT. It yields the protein CASSSGGRPEAFF.

CDR3 in amino acids: CASSLVTRYEQYF. The CDR3 DNA sequence: TGCGCCAGCAGCTTGGTTACTCGCTACGAGCAGTACTTC. The chain links TRBV5-1 to TRBJ2-7; the D is unclear. CDR1 SGHRS and CDR2 YFSETQ come from the germline V gene. The CDR3 totals 13 residues. V shed 0 bases and J shed 3 bases, with 7 bases lying between them.

The CDR3 protein is CATPGGFDTGELFF. The CDR3, as DNA: TGTGCCACTCCCGGGGGCTTCGACACCGGGGAGCTGTTTTTT. The chain has TRBV27 and TRBJ2-2; D tentatively reads TRBD1 or TRBD2 (6 bases each). Germline values: CDR1 MNHEY, CDR2 SMNVEV (reference sequence). The CDR3 consists of 14 residues. The V end was cut by 10 bases, the J end by 3 bases, with 15 bases between.

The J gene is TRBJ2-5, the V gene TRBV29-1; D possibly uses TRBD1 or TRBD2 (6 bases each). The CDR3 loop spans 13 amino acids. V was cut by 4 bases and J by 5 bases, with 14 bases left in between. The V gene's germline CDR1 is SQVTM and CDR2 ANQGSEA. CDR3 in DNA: TGCAGCGTTGCACCGGGGGCGGAGGAGACCCAGTACTTC. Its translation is CSVAPGAEETQYF.

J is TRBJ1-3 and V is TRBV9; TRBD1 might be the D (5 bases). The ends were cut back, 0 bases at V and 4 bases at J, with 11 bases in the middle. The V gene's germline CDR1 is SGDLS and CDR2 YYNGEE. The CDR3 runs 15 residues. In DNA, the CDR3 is TGTGCCAGCAGCGTAGAGATGGGGCGAGGAAACACCATATATTTT. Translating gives CASSVEMGRGNTIYF. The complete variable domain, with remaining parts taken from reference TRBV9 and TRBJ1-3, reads DSGVTQTPKHLITATGQRVTLRCSPRSGDLSVYWYQQSLDQGLQFLIQYYNGEERAKGNILERFSAQQFPDLHSELNLSSLELGDSALYFCASSVEMGRGNTIYFGEGSWLTVV.

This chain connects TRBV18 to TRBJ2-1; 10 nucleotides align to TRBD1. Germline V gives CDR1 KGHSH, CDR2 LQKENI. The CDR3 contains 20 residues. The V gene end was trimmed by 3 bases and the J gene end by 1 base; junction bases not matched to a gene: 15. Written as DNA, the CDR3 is TGTGCCAGCTCACCGCTACCTACTAATTCGGACAGGGGGTCCTACAATGAGCAGTTCTTC. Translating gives CASSPLPTNSDRGSYNEQFF.

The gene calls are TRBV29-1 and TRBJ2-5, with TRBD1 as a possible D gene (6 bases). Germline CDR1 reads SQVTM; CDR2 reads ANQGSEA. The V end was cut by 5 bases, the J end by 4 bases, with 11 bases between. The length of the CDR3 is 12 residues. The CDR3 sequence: CSVHRVGETQYF. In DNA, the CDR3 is TGCAGCGTTCACAGGGTAGGAGAGACCCAGTACTTC.

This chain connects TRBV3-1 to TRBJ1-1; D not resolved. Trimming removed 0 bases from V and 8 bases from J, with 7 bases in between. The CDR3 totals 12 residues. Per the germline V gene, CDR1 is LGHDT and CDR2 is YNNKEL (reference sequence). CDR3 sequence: CASSQETAEAFF. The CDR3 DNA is TGTGCCAGCAGCCAAGAGACTGCCGAAGCTTTCTTT.

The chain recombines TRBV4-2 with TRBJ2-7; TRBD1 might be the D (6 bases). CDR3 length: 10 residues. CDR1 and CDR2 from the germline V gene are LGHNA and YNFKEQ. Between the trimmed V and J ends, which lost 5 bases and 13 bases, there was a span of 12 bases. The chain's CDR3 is CASSKRQAYF. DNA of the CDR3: TGTGCCAGCAGCAAGCGACAGGCCTACTTC.

The CDR3 DNA follows: TGTGCCAGCACCTTGGGCCTTTACAATGAGCAGTTCTTC. Translation gives CASTLGLYNEQFF. This chain joins TRBV28 and TRBJ2-1, with D uncertain. Per the germline V gene, CDR1 is MDHEN and CDR2 is SYDVKM. CDR3 size: 13 residues. V was trimmed by 7 bases and J by 4 bases, leaving 11 bases between them.

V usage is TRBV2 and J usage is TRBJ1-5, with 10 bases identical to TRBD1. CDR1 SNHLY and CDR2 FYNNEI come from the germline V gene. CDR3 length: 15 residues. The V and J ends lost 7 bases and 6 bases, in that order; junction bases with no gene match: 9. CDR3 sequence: CASKLGTGDSQPQHF. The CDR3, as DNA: TGTGCCAGCAAGCTTGGGACAGGGGATAGTCAGCCCCAGCATTTT.

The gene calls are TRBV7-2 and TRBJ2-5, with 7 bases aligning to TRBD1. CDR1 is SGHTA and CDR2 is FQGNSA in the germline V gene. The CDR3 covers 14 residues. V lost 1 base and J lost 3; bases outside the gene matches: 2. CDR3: CASSLETGKETQYF. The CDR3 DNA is TGTGCCAGCAGCTTAGAGACAGGGAAAGAGACCCAGTACTTC.

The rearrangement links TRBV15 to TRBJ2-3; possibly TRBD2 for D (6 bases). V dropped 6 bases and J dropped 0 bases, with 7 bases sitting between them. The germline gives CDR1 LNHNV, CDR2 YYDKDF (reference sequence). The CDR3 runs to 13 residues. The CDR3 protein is CATSLASTDTQYF. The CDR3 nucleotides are TGTGCCACCAGTCTAGCGAGCACAGATACGCAGTATTTT. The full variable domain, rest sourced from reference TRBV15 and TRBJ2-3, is DAMVIQNPRYQVTQFGKPVTLSCSQTLNHNVMYWYQQKSSQAPKLLFHYYDKDFNNEADTPDNFQSRRPNTSFCFLDIRSPGLGDTAMYLCATSLASTDTQYFGPGTRLTVL.

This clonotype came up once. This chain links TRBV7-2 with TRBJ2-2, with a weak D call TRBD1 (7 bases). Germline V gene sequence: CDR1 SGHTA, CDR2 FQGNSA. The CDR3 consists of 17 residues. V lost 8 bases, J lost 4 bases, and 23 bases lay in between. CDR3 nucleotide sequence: TGTGCCAGCTCGCAGGGACGGAGGGGGCGGTTCACCGGGGAGCTGTTTTTT. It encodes CASSQGRRGRFTGELFF.